Listed here are 18 T cell receptor beta chains from one sample, sequenced in a study of T cell repertoires in cytomegalovirus infection. No antigens are known for them. Each CDR3 protein is one row after TCRdb ran MiXCR on the reads. Of approximately 220,000 distinct CDR3 sequences in the sample, 35% to 45% were seen once. Sequencing was performed on CD8+ T cells from cultured PBMCs, taken from culture after CMV antigen stimulation. The receptors come from a human donor in good health (CMV status not recorded). Some clones in this sample may be carry-over from other donors' samples.

The chain joins TRBV27 to TRBJ1-1, with 8 bases aligning to TRBD1. In germline, CDR1 is MNHEY, CDR2 SMNVEV (reference sequence). The V and J ends lost 6 bases and 1 base, in that order; junction bases with no gene match: 7. CDR3 length: 15 amino acids. CDR3 sequence (DNA): TGTGCCAGCAGCTCAGGGGGCGGGGGGAACACTGAAGCTTTCTTT. It specifies CASSSGGGGNTEAFF.

The J gene is TRBJ2-3, the V gene TRBV7-3; TRBD2 agrees at 14 bases. The CDR3 covers 16 residues. The trim removed 5 bases at V and 5 bases at J, leaving 6 bases unmatched. CDR1 is SGHTA and CDR2 is FQGTGA in the germline V gene. This CDR3 reads CASSPTSGGDGDTQYF. CDR3 sequence (DNA): TGTGCCAGCAGCCCGACTAGCGGGGGGGATGGAGATACGCAGTATTTT.

The chain combines TRBV27 with TRBJ2-2; no firm D call. The CDR3 is 15 amino acids. The V gene lost 3 bases and the J gene lost 0 bases, with 8 bases spanning the gap. Germline lookup yields CDR1 MNHEY and CDR2 SMNVEV (reference sequence). For the CDR3, the DNA is TGTGCCAGCAGTTTCTCCGTTACGAACACCGGGGAGCTGTTTTTT. This gives the protein CASSFSVTNTGELFF.

This clonotype was detected ten times or more. The chain joins TRBV7-8 to TRBJ2-7, with D possibly matching TRBD1 (6 bases). The V end was cut by 5 bases, the J end by 0 bases, with 11 bases between. The germline V gene encodes CDR1 SGHVS and CDR2 FQNEAQ. The CDR3 sequence is 14 residues long. The CDR3 nucleotides are TGTGCCAGCAGCCGAACAGGGAACTCCTACGAGCAGTACTTC. It is translated as CASSRTGNSYEQYF.

The rearrangement links TRBV7-9 to TRBJ1-1; 7 nucleotides agree with TRBD1. Per germline, CDR1 SEHNR and CDR2 FQNEAQ (reference sequence). V lost 1 base, J lost 2 bases, and 7 bases stayed unmatched. This CDR3 has 16 residues. In nucleotides, the CDR3 is TGTGCCAGCAGCTTAGACAGGGGAGGTCATAACACTGAAGCTTTCTTT. As protein: CASSLDRGGHNTEAFF.

This clonotype was recorded many times. The chain links TRBV12-3 or TRBV12-4 to TRBJ2-3; D uncertain. Trimming removed 5 bases from V and 5 bases from J, with 11 bases in between. This CDR3 region has 13 residues. DNA for the CDR3: TGTGCCAGCAGTGGGCGGCGGATAGATACGCAGTATTTT. This encodes CASSGRRIDTQYF.

This clonotype was seen ten or more times. The genes are TRBV7-6 and TRBJ2-2, with a possible D match to TRBD2 (6 bases). CDR1 is SGHVS, CDR2 FNYEAQ, per germline. Trimming took 5 bases from V and 2 from J, leaving 24 bases between them. The CDR3 covers 19 residues. In DNA, the CDR3 is TGTGCCAGCAGCCACCACTCCCCGGGACTCCCAGTCAACACCGGGGAGCTGTTTTTT. Residues: CASSHHSPGLPVNTGELFF.

This clonotype occurred a few times. The chain joins TRBV12-5 to TRBJ2-2; D possibly corresponds to TRBD1 (5 bases). Germline V gene data show CDR1 as LGHNT and CDR2 as FRNRAP. With 3 bases removed from V and 4 bases from J, the gap between germline ends came to 15 bases. The CDR3 has 16 amino acids. The CDR3, as DNA: TGTGCTAGTGGTTTTGCAGGCTATCAGGGCACCGGGGAGCTGTTTTTT. It encodes CASGFAGYQGTGELFF.

The J gene is TRBJ2-2, the V gene TRBV7-2, with D possibly TRBD2 on 6 matching bases. Germline V CDR1 and CDR2: SGHTA, FQGNSA. There are 16 residues in the CDR3. The ends were cut back, 5 bases at V and 6 bases at J, with 19 bases in the middle. The CDR3 region has the DNA TGTGCCAGCAGCCTTACAGCTTACCGCGGGGCCGGGGAGCTGTTTTTT. The encoded protein is CASSLTAYRGAGELFF. Using reference TRBV7-2 and TRBJ2-2 for the parts outside the CDR3, the full variable domain is GAGVSQSPSNKVTEKGKDVELRCDPISGHTALYWYRQSLGQGLEFLIYFQGNSAPDKSGLPSDRFSAERTGGSVSTLTIQRTQQEDSAVYLCASSLTAYRGAGELFFGEGSRLTVL.

This clonotype was detected only a few times. The gene calls are TRBV7-9 and TRBJ1-1; 7 positions match TRBD1. V trimming: 2 bases; J trimming: 7 bases; junction bases outside the gene matches: 10. Germline V CDR1 and CDR2: SEHNR, FQNEAQ (reference sequence). The CDR3 contains 15 residues. The CDR3 sequence is CASSLKGQLTYEAFF. In DNA form, the CDR3 reads TGTGCCAGCAGCTTAAAGGGACAGCTAACTTATGAAGCTTTCTTT.

In this sample, this clonotype turned up a few times. The V call is TRBV19, the J call TRBJ2-7; 7 bases agree with TRBD1. Germline CDR1 and CDR2: LNHDA and SQIVND (reference sequence). V shed 4 bases, J shed 6 bases, and the junction held 15 bases outside the gene matches. This CDR3 has 16 amino acids. The CDR3 sequence: CASSKPGQLIPFEQYF. Written as DNA, the CDR3 is TGTGCCAGTAGTAAGCCGGGACAGTTGATCCCCTTCGAGCAGTACTTC.

The chain couples TRBV25-1 to TRBJ1-2, with TRBD1 as a possible D gene (6 bases). Trimming cost V 2 bases and J 4 bases, with 8 bases left between them. This CDR3 has 13 residues. From germline, CDR1 is MGHDK and CDR2 SYGVNS. In DNA form, the CDR3 reads TGTGCCAGCAGTGAAAACAGGGCCTATGGCTACACCTTC. Amino acids: CASSENRAYGYTF.

This clonotype was seen a handful of times. V is TRBV12-5 and J is TRBJ2-4, with TRBD2 matching 7 bases. With V trimmed by 3 bases and J by 7 bases, 9 bases remained unmatched. Looked up from germline, CDR1 is LGHNT and CDR2 is FRNRAP. This CDR3 has 15 residues. CDR3 sequence reads: CASGFWQGGENIQYF. CDR3 nucleotides: TGTGCTAGTGGTTTCTGGCAGGGAGGGGAGAACATTCAGTACTTC. Looking up the rest from reference TRBV12-5 and TRBJ2-4 gives the full variable domain: DARVTQTPRHKVTEMGQEVTMRCQPILGHNTVFWYRQTMMQGLELLAYFRNRAPLDDSGMPKDRFSAEMPDATLATLKIQPSEPRDSAVYFCASGFWQGGENIQYFGAGTRLSVL.

The chain joins TRBV10-3 to TRBJ2-7, with TRBD1 matching 7 bases. This CDR3 spans 16 amino acids. The J segment lost 0 bases and the V segment lost 0 bases, leaving 5 bases of the junction unmatched. Germline CDR1 reads ENHRY; CDR2 reads SYGVKD. The CDR3 is CAISESWAGGSYEQYF. CDR3 in DNA: TGTGCCATCAGTGAGTCTTGGGCAGGGGGCTCCTACGAGCAGTACTTC.

At least ten counts were recorded for this clonotype. This sequence joins TRBV7-8 and TRBJ1-1; a weak D match, TRBD1 (5 bases). Trimming removed 6 bases at V and 4 bases at J, with 18 bases between. Germline loops: CDR1 SGHVS, CDR2 FQNEAQ. The CDR3 extends over 15 amino acids. The CDR3, as DNA: TGTGCCAGCAGTCCCTCCGGGACGGCGGTCACTGAAGCTTTCTTT. It translates to CASSPSGTAVTEAFF.

This chain joins TRBV12-5 and TRBJ2-1; no reliable D call. There are 13 residues in the CDR3. With 3 bases removed from V and 8 bases from J, the gap between germline ends came to 11 bases. Germline V lookup: CDR1 LGHNT, CDR2 FRNRAP. The CDR3 region is CASGLMDADEQFF. The CDR3, as DNA: TGTGCTAGTGGTTTAATGGATGCGGATGAGCAGTTCTTC.

In its sample, this clonotype was seen a few times. The V and J genes are TRBV9 and TRBJ2-2, with TRBD2 matching over 8 bases. J was trimmed by 4 bases and V by 0 bases; bases with no gene match: 11. Germline CDR1 reads SGDLS; CDR2 reads YYNGEE. This CDR3 has 18 residues. The CDR3 nucleotides read TGTGCCAGCAGCGTAGCGAGGCCTAGCGGGCACCTCACCGGGGAGCTGTTTTTT. As protein: CASSVARPSGHLTGELFF.

The chain joins TRBV12-3 or TRBV12-4 to TRBJ2-1, with 7 bases matching TRBD2. This CDR3 has 16 residues. J was trimmed by 0 bases and V by 4 bases; bases with no gene match: 6. The CDR3 reads CASSSLLANSYNEQFF. For the CDR3, the DNA is TGTGCCAGCAGTTCCTTACTAGCGAACTCCTACAATGAGCAGTTCTTC.